One sample yielded the 19 T cell receptor beta chains listed below, sequenced in a study of T-cell reconstitution after alpha-beta-depleted transplantation in children. Preparation of the TCRbeta library involved a method that used unique molecular identifiers. TCRdb re-called the PCR reads with MiXCR, one entry per CDR3 protein. This table holds some 500,000 distinct CDR3 sequences, 30% to 35% found once. The material sequenced was PBMCs from the stem cell graft donor, taken from the stem cell graft. The source of these receptors is a human donor who donated a stem cell graft to a child with aplastic anemia.

The V call is TRBV5-5, the J call TRBJ1-1; unclear D gene. Trimming shortened V by 4 bases and J by 3 bases, and 22 bases separated the two germline ends. Germline CDR1 is SGHKS and CDR2 is YYEKEE (reference sequence). The CDR3 runs to 17 residues. CDR3 in amino acids: CASSPYGLLGFDTEAFF. For the CDR3, the DNA is TGTGCCAGCAGCCCGTACGGTCTATTGGGGTTCGACACTGAAGCTTTCTTT.

This clonotype was counted between two and nine times. This chain links TRBV7-9 with TRBJ2-3; no firm D call. Germline assignment: CDR1 SEHNR and CDR2 FQNEAQ (reference sequence). V gave up 4 bases and J gave up 4 bases, with 9 bases separating them. This CDR3 is 13 amino acids long. CDR3 nucleotide sequence: TGTGCCAGCAGCTCGCAGCAAGCAGATACGCAGTATTTT. Translation gives CASSSQQADTQYF.

As regards this clonotype: At one end, the junction sequence differs from germline, possibly due to a read error. The J gene is TRBJ2-4, the V gene TRBV7-2; 7 bases fit TRBD2. CDR1 is SGHTA and CDR2 is FQGNSA in the germline V gene. The CDR3 loop spans 15 amino acids. In nucleotides, the CDR3 is TGTGCCAGCAGCCTATGGGGAGGGAATAGAAACAGTCAGTACTTC. Translating gives CASSLWGGNRNSQYF.

This chain links TRBV29-1 with TRBJ2-1, with 9 bases that match TRBD2. The CDR3 consists of 12 residues. V was pared by 5 bases and J by 12 bases, with 8 bases of the junction left unmatched. Germline CDR1 reads SQVTM; CDR2 reads ANQGSEA. DNA for the CDR3: TGCAGCGTTCGCGGGAGGGGCCTGGGGCAGTTCTTC. Protein product: CSVRGRGLGQFF.

This clonotype appeared a few times. This chain connects TRBV7-2 to TRBJ2-3; D assignment may be TRBD1 or TRBD2 (7 bases each). Looked up from germline, CDR1 is SGHTA and CDR2 is FQGNSA. V lost 5 bases and J 4 bases, leaving 16 bases between the germline ends. The CDR3 contains 15 residues. CDR3 in amino acids: CASSPGGGIPDTQYF. In nucleotides, the CDR3 is TGTGCCAGCAGCCCAGGGGGGGGGATCCCAGATACGCAGTATTTT.

The V gene is TRBV20-1, the J gene TRBJ2-3; 9 bases are a match to TRBD2. The CDR3 runs 15 residues. Germline assignment: CDR1 DFQATT and CDR2 SNEGSKA (reference sequence). The ends lost 1 base at V and 1 base at J; junction bases unmatched: 3. CDR3 in DNA: TGCAGTGCTAGAGGGGCTAGCGGGGGCACAGATACGCAGTATTTT. Translated: CSARGASGGTDTQYF.

This chain joins TRBV7-7 and TRBJ2-7; D is unclear. CDR3 length equals 13 residues. Trimming stripped 2 bases from V and 6 bases from J, with 11 bases between. Looked up from germline, CDR1 is SSHAT and CDR2 is FNYEAQ (reference sequence). The CDR3 loop reads CASSLNWGSEQYF. The CDR3 DNA follows: TGTGCCAGCAGCTTAAACTGGGGTTCCGAGCAGTACTTC. Based on the CDR3 plus reference TRBV7-7 and TRBJ2-7, the full variable domain is GAGVSQSPRYKVTKRGQDVTLRCDPISSHATLYWYQQALGQGPEFLTYFNYEAQPDKSGLPSDRFSAERPEGSISTLTIQRTEQRDSAMYRCASSLNWGSEQYFGPGTRLTVT.

This clonotype has a handful of counts. The chain links TRBV27 to TRBJ1-5; D is unresolved. The V and J ends lost 5 bases and 6 bases respectively, with 11 bases between them. The CDR3 runs to 13 residues. Germline CDR1 and CDR2: MNHEY and SMNVEV (reference sequence). The CDR3, as DNA: TGTGCCAGCAGTCTTACCCAGATTCAGCCCCAGCATTTT. As protein: CASSLTQIQPQHF.

The chain links TRBV5-6 to TRBJ2-3; TRBD2 matches 14 bases. Germline V lookup: CDR1 SGHDT, CDR2 YYEEEE. This CDR3 contains 16 residues. Germline trimming cut 3 bases from V and 3 bases from J; bases unmatched to any gene: 3. CDR3: CASSYGLAGGTDTQYF. The CDR3 nucleotides read TGTGCCAGCAGCTATGGACTAGCGGGAGGTACAGATACGCAGTATTTT.

This clonotype was counted a few times. The genes are TRBV5-1 and TRBJ1-1, with D perhaps TRBD1 (6 bases). CDR3 length: 15 amino acids. CDR1 and CDR2 from the germline V gene are SGHRS and YFSETQ. V lost 3 bases and J lost 3, with 15 bases in between. CDR3 amino acids: CASSSARGLDTEAFF. Written as DNA, the CDR3 is TGCGCCAGCAGCTCTGCCAGGGGCCTAGACACTGAAGCTTTCTTT.

This chain joins TRBV15 and TRBJ1-5; a possible D gene is TRBD1 (5 bases). The CDR3 has 15 amino acids. V shed 0 bases and J shed 4 bases, with 10 bases lying between them. Per germline, CDR1 LNHNV and CDR2 YYDKDF (reference sequence). The CDR3 is CATSREGGDNQPQHF. CDR3 sequence (DNA): TGTGCCACCAGCAGAGAGGGAGGGGATAATCAGCCCCAGCATTTT.

In its sample, this clonotype was seen a few times. The chain recombines TRBV4-3 with TRBJ2-3; TRBD2 matches 8 bases. Germline V CDR1 and CDR2: LGHNA, YSLEER. The CDR3 loop spans 17 amino acids. V gave up 0 bases and J gave up 5 bases; unmatched junction bases: 10. CDR3 bases: TGCGCCAGCAGCCAAGATAGTCGAGCGGGAGACATAGATACGCAGTATTTT. This translates into CASSQDSRAGDIDTQYF.

In this sample, this clonotype turned up a few times. The chain couples TRBV6-5 to TRBJ2-3, with TRBD2 matching over 8 bases. Per germline, CDR1 MNHEY and CDR2 SVGAGI. V lost 0 bases and J lost 2; bases outside the gene matches: 4. The CDR3 totals 16 residues. For the CDR3, the DNA is TGTGCCAGCAGTTACTCGCGCGGGAGGCTCACAGATACGCAGTATTTT. Translation: CASSYSRGRLTDTQYF.

The rearrangement uses TRBV29-1 and TRBJ2-3; 9 bases line up with TRBD1. V lost 4 bases and J lost 0; bases outside the gene matches: 8. Germline loops: CDR1 SQVTM, CDR2 ANQGSEA. There are 16 residues in the CDR3. Written as DNA, the CDR3 is TGCAGCGTTGCCTCCGGGACAGGGTATAGCACAGATACGCAGTATTTT. It is translated as CSVASGTGYSTDTQYF.

This clonotype occurred a few times. V gene TRBV19 combines with J gene TRBJ2-6; D might be TRBD1 (6 bases). Trimming shortened V by 6 bases and J by 4 bases, and 10 bases separated the two germline ends. CDR1 and CDR2 from the germline V gene are LNHDA and SQIVND (reference sequence). The CDR3 runs to 14 residues. The DNA of the CDR3 is TGTGCCAGTAGCCCAGGGGTCGGGGCCAACGTCCTGACTTTC. Translating it yields CASSPGVGANVLTF.

This clonotype was observed a few times. The chain employs TRBV29-1 and TRBJ1-6, with TRBD1 matching 8 bases. The CDR3 covers 13 residues. Germline CDR1 reads SQVTM; CDR2 reads ANQGSEA. After removal of 6 bases from V and 10 bases from J, the junction contained 8 bases not matched to a gene. CDR3 coding DNA: TGCAGCGTAGCGACAGGGGAAGGGTCACCCCTCCACTTT. Translated, it gives CSVATGEGSPLHF.

The chain is built from TRBV3-1 and TRBJ1-5; D is unclear. The V end lost 4 bases, the J end lost 0 bases, and 10 bases lay between the germline ends. CDR1 is LGHDT, CDR2 YNNKEL, per germline (reference sequence). CDR3 length: 15 amino acids. CDR3 sequence: CASSRTAHSNQPQHF. In nucleotides, the CDR3 is TGTGCCAGCAGCCGGACGGCCCATAGCAATCAGCCCCAGCATTTT.

The gene calls are TRBV7-9 and TRBJ2-1, with D perhaps given as TRBD1 or TRBD2 (6 bases each). CDR1 SEHNR and CDR2 FQNEAQ come from the germline V gene (reference sequence). CDR3 length: 16 residues. V lost 4 bases and J 4 bases, leaving 17 bases between the germline ends. The CDR3 sequence is CASSSRGGIGYNEQFF. In DNA form, the CDR3 reads TGTGCCAGCAGCTCCAGGGGCGGGATAGGATACAATGAGCAGTTCTTC.

CDR3 protein: CASSFGDREGYEQYF. In nucleotides, the CDR3 is TGTGCCAGCAGCTTCGGCGACAGGGAAGGCTACGAGCAGTACTTC. The rearrangement joins TRBV5-6 to TRBJ2-7, with TRBD1 identical over 7 bases. The CDR3 runs 15 residues. CDR1 is SGHDT, CDR2 YYEEEE, per germline. With 2 bases clipped from V and 3 bases from J, the junction kept 8 bases outside the gene matches.